This is a list of T cell receptor beta chains from one sample in a study of T-cell reconstitution after alpha-beta-depleted transplantation in children. One entry per CDR3 protein results from TCRdb running MiXCR on the PCR reads. The sample lists 600,000 to 700,000 distinct CDR3 sequences, under 15% occurring once. The sequencing used PBMCs, collected before TCRalphabeta/CD19-depleted stem cell transplant. Receptor source: a girl aged 2-10 years with congenital amegakaryocytic thrombocytopenia, due to receive a stem cell transplant. CDR3s leave out the opening cysteine and the closing phenylalanine or tryptophan. D genes are given only for firm matches. Not every row has a clone size; where given, it reads once, few, many or a size class.

clone_size d_call v_call cdr3_aa
few TRBD1 TRBV12-3/TRBV12-4 AIGKGQTMGYT
- - TRBV7-9 ASSTRSGANVLT
- TRBD1 TRBV27 ASSPGRGRRDTQY
many - TRBV5-1 ASSPDGTYEQY
- TRBD1 TRBV25-1 ASSETPGQGRTDTQY
few TRBD2 TRBV14 ASSQWSPAGESEQF
many TRBD2 TRBV20-1 SASPSGSPYEQY
few TRBD1 TRBV7-9 ASSLGSGGPGEAF
many - TRBV20-1 SASDSQNGNTEAF
many TRBD2 TRBV12-3/TRBV12-4 ASSKTSGRAGGELF
- TRBD1 TRBV29-1 SVQRTGEETQY
- - TRBV4-1 ASSQGTDRFYGYT
few TRBD2 TRBV10-3 AISDFDLAGEINEQY
many - TRBV28 ASSSTGFWTEAF
few - TRBV18 ASSPGTAVWGYT
- - TRBV25-1 ASSWGRPGTGELF
few - TRBV7-9 ASSLGAPKNIQY
many - TRBV12-3/TRBV12-4 ASSFLNTEAF
few - TRBV5-6 ASSKSAETQY
many - TRBV20-1 SARPTAYGYT
many TRBD1 TRBV18 ASSPRDRSQEQY
few TRBD2 TRBV5-1 ASSPKREGQSDTQY
few TRBD1 TRBV25-1 ASSAEGAYEGEAF
many - TRBV7-6 ASSLEVAPTDTQY
few TRBD2 TRBV7-9 ASSPPGLAMNTGELF
- - TRBV20-1 SARDPGSPREETQY
few - TRBV7-9 ASSEKEPGETQY
- - TRBV7-9 ASSLEGTGFISYEQY
- - TRBV11-2 ASSLLAAPFSSTDTQY
- - TRBV5-1 ASREARVGYSEQF
many TRBD1 TRBV9 ASSARDRAKNIQY
many - TRBV11-2 ASSSKDGNEQF
- - TRBV12-3/TRBV12-4 ASSFRDGNYGYT
- TRBD2 TRBV15 ATSRGTSGSSTYEQY
- - TRBV15 ATRPRGEQHNEQF
- TRBD2 TRBV20-1 SAVLGGGNEQF
many - TRBV20-1 SASSGRVGMLSYEQY
many TRBD2 TRBV20-1 SRLGGDSTDTQY
many - TRBV5-6 ASSLRPGDEKLF
many TRBD1 TRBV5-1 ASSQGESQETQY
- - TRBV2 ASSRTESLETQY
- TRBD2 TRBV20-1 SAGVLAGGNEQF
- TRBD2 TRBV6-1 ASTLPASGSEQY
many TRBD1 TRBV20-1 SARGTGKKTQY
few - TRBV20-1 SASLEQSNEQF
few - TRBV4-2 ASSQDLRRTALAKNIQY
- - TRBV11-2 ASSFSSDPRDSYNEQF
many - TRBV5-6 ASSLKYYGYT
many - TRBV5-1 ASSSHSTTLSYNEQF
- - TRBV5-1 ASSLITGQNTGELF
few - TRBV18 ACIPGYGTTEAF
many - TRBV5-6 ASSLVFQGMSAGELF
once TRBD2 TRBV5-1 ASSEGLADIRYEQY
many - TRBV6-5 ASSYSFSYGYT
- - TRBV12-3/TRBV12-4 ASSPVSALSYEQY
few - TRBV7-3 ASSSEYSYNTGELF
many - TRBV11-2 ASSKTSFLENEQF
many - TRBV29-1 SVVGTQETQY